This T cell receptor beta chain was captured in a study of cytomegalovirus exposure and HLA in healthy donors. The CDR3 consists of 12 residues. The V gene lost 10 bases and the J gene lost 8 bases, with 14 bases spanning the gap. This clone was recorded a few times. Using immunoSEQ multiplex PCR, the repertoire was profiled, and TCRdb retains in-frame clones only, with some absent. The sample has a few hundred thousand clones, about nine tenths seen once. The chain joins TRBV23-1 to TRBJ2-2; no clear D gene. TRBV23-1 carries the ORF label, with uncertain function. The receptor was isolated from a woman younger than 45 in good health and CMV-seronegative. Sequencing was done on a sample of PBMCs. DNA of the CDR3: TGCGCCAAGCAAGACTTGGAGGGGGAGCTGTTTTTT. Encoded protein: CAKQDLEGELFF.